The source of this T cell receptor beta chain is a study of CD8+CD57+ T cells in acquired aplastic anemia. Study results and caveats: Between patients and controls, 25 to 35 CD8+ CDR3 sequences were found in common. For CD8+ Simpson's diversity, patients and controls showed no significant difference.

The authors sequenced patients whose flow cytometry had shown CD8+CD57+ cell expansion. Patients were treatment-naive when blood was sampled. Genomic DNA served as template for TCR beta VDJ and CDR3 profiling. TCRdb itself ran the reads through MiXCR, one entry per CDR3 protein. The sample shows roughly 190,000 distinct CDR3 sequences, 40% to 50% of them seen only once. As to this clonotype: Its target is not known.

V lost 4 bases, J lost 11 bases, and 15 bases lay in between. The CDR3 sequence is 13 residues long. Germline lookup yields CDR1 LNHDA and CDR2 SQIVND (reference sequence). Sequenced material: sorted CD4+, CD8+, or CD8+CD57+ T cells (not recorded which) from PBMCs. The receptor's source is a human donor with aplastic anemia. J is TRBJ1-5 and V is TRBV19; TRBD1 might be the D (6 bases). CDR3: CASSRRFQGTQHF. CDR3 bases: TGTGCCAGTAGTAGGCGTTTCCAGGGGACCCAGCATTTT.